This TCR beta chain emerged from a study of T cell responses to AZD1222 COVID-19 vaccine. Trimming took 4 bases from V and 0 from J, leaving 16 bases between them. The CDR3 is 17 amino acids. Looked up from germline, CDR1 is LNHDA and CDR2 is SQIVND (reference sequence). The sample holds a few counts of this clone. Repertoires were generated with immunoSEQ multiplex PCR, while TCRdb's copy carries only in-frame clones and drops some. The table lists 100,000 or so clones, about 88% of them singletons. The V and J genes are TRBV19 and TRBJ1-5, with D tentatively TRBD1 (5 bases). Sequencing was performed on peripheral blood, taken on day 0 of AZD1222 vaccination. This receptor was identified in an adult in good health. CDR3 DNA: TGTGCCAGTAGTACCAACCCCCCAGGGTATAGCAATCAGCCCCAGCATTTT. The encoded protein is CASSTNPPGYSNQPQHF.